The clone carrying this T cell receptor beta chain was seen once. This specimen belongs to a study of blood T cell repertoires in COVID-19. As for the study in general: Donors in the United States, Italy and Spain gave samples during acute or convalescent COVID-19. Sample material is recorded as cDNA or gDNA derived from T cells, B-cell-depleted T cells, or PBMCs.

Trimming took 8 bases from V and 4 from J, leaving 13 bases between them. CDR1 and CDR2 (germline): KGHDR, SFDVKD. There are 14 residues in the CDR3. In the study's own analysis: The authors estimated nucleated cell counts from reference gene primer amplification. Assay used: immunoSEQ multiplex PCR; TCRdb lists only in-frame clones, some missing. V, J and clone size are taken as reported in that table, and D and trimming were inferred from the DNA itself. This repertoire shows about 50,000 clones, 91% found once; its top ten account for about 6.3%. The source material was peripheral blood. This chain connects TRBV24-1 to TRBJ2-2, with a weak D call TRBD2 (7 bases). The TCR originated in a middle-aged man with active COVID-19. The CDR3 here is CATKGGAPTGELFF. The CDR3 region has the DNA TGTGCCACCAAAGGGGGGGCTCCCACCGGGGAGCTGTTTTTT.